This TCR beta chain was obtained from a study of T cell changes during pregnancy in multiple sclerosis (dated 2019 in TCRdb). Broadly, across the study: The study looked at changes in the T cell repertoire across pregnancy in women with multiple sclerosis.

Trimming takes 5 bases from V and 1 base from J, and the germline ends sit 5 bases apart. The CDR3 has 12 amino acids, counting the end cysteine and phenylalanine. This entry keeps only the CDR3 DNA: 36 bases, framed from base 1. The germline V gene (reference sequence) sets CDR1 to LNHDA and CDR2 to SQIVND. Library preparation employed the immunoSEQ multiplex PCR assay. TCRdb obtained this table from immuneACCESS and retained in-frame rearrangements with V and J assigned. These tables miss some clones; where compared with another copy, unresolved V genes account for less than half of the shortfall, and the remainder is unexplained. Counted in this sample were 91,000 or so clones; approximately 93% of them appeared once. The ten top clones hold 0.99% of the sample. Comment on this clone: This clone's antigen is unknown. Base qualities are missing; no much larger clone stands one base away.

The source is a female donor with multiple sclerosis, enrolled in a pregnancy study. The sequence joins TRBV19 to TRBJ1-1; the D segment cannot be called with confidence. Sample: peripheral blood, taken after pregnancy. The nucleotide sequence is given as TGTGCCAGTAGTTATAGGAACACTGAAGCTTTCTTT. Its amino acids are CASSYRNTEAFF.